The present entry profiles one TCR beta chain with its context. Per-nucleotide qualities are absent, and no much larger clonotype sits a single base away. This sample was included in a study of Japanese encephalitis immunity and Zika vaccine responses (dated by TCRdb to about 2021). Study-wide context: Three 5.0 ug doses of alum-adjuvanted ZPIV were administered to included participants at weeks 0, 4 and 28. A two-dose regimen of JEV vaccine (IXIARO), with doses given 28 days apart, was administered to approximately eleven participants two to three months before the first ZPIV dose. Before ZPIV, twelve participants got a single dose of YFV vaccine (YF-VAX), while fewer than 10 participants were flavivirus-naive. For TCR sequencing, six representative participants were selected from each pre-vaccination group, and samples were taken at week 0 (after pre-vaccination, before ZPIV) and at week 52. TCR repertoires from a few flavivirus-naive individuals were additionally analyzed at weeks 2, 6 and 52 after the start of ZPIV vaccination. For stimulation, either ZIKV structural-protein peptide pools divided into flavivirus-conserved and non-conserved sets were used, or JEV or YFV peptides matching the pre-vaccination. ZIKV peptides were 15-mers overlapping by 11 residues, selected for NetMHCpan/NetMHCII-predicted epitopes with affinity below 50 nM. The study tested whether CD4 T cell responses to the Zika vaccine were shaped by prior Japanese encephalitis virus (JEV) or yellow fever virus (YFV) vaccination.

The V end loses 5 bases and the J end loses 5 bases, and a stretch of 12 bases separates them. Reading from cysteine to phenylalanine, the CDR3 counts 13 amino acids. Of all the DNA, just the CDR3 is kept, 39 bases in frame from base 1. The germline V gene gives CDR1 as SGHVS and CDR2 as FNYEAQ. After labeling with CellTrace CFSE, PBMCs were cultured for 6 days in RPMI containing roughly 8.4% human serum along with peptide pools, each at 1 ug/mL. Enrolled adults were healthy and were found to be seronegative for ZIKV, JEV, YFV, DENV and WNV by microneutralization screening. The samples were taken from a phase 1, double-blinded, randomized, placebo-controlled trial testing an alum-adjuvanted Zika purified-inactivated virus (ZPIV) vaccine. Peripheral blood mononuclear cells were isolated using a standard procedure and then kept frozen in liquid nitrogen until they were used. General conclusions and limits of the study: The samples grouped by participant and showed no similarity across individuals, which suggests that no public TCRs were detected. After ZPIV, repertoire richness of CD4 T cells responding to conserved ZIKV epitopes significantly decreased in JEV-pre-vaccinated donors. Only a subset of trial participants with three doses and adequate samples was analyzed, not the entire vaccinated cohort. Because there were not enough samples, the peptide pools could not be deconvoluted, which meant the specific peptides behind the cross-reactive responses went unidentified. Only a few individuals showed CD8 T cell responses to ZIKV peptide pools, and those responses were very low in magnitude. Compared with YFV-pre-vaccinated donors, JEV-pre-vaccinated donors had higher repertoire similarity across time-points and stimulations, indicating that more clonotypes were common to ZIKV and JEV stimulation.

Libraries were built with 5' RACE. TCRbeta libraries were pooled in proportion to their sorted cell numbers before sequencing. Total RNA was extracted from sorted cells with RNAzol RT, and cDNA was synthesized with an oligo(dT) primer and a template-switching oligo. Using Kapa HiFi, PCR amplified the TCRbeta V-CDR3-J region between a SMARTer oligo primer and a TCRbeta constant-region primer. Illumina adaptors and sample-specific index barcodes were added in a second PCR, with HighPrep bead cleanup and a Bioanalyzer check confirming a band of roughly 650 bp. Libraries were sequenced on an Illumina MiSeq with 2x151 bp paired-end reads. Per the original workflow: Reads were demultiplexed with an in-house Java program, and MiXCR assigned TCRbeta annotations and counted clonotypes. To assess repertoire overlap, Morisita-Horn indices from the R package vegan were used, along with UPGMA clustering and Circos plots of recurring clonotypes. Shannon diversity and richness were normalized to the highest possible value given the input cell numbers, yielding values from 0 to 1. CDR3beta sequences were aligned with MUSCLE, distances computed with SeqinR, and multidimensional scaling plotted in R. Clones were called with MiXCR by TCRdb after fastp trimmed the public reads at Q25, and only in-frame beta chains were retained. Rows merge per CDR3 protein into single entries with the most common DNA and genes. TCRdb assigned the V and J calls; the authors' analysis was not used. This sample gives some 280 distinct CDR3 sequences in total; over 10% of them show up just once. Together, the top ten hold roughly half of the sample.

The sequence links TRBV7-6 to TRBJ2-5, with no confidently assigned D gene. The sample here was antigen-activated CD8+ T cells from blood, cultured, taken during a Zika inactivated vaccine study. The TCR was taken from an adult woman who received an inactivated Zika virus vaccine. The DNA sequence follows: TGTGCCAGCAGCCCCTGGGCCTCGGAGACCCAGTACTTC. Its amino acids are CASSPWASETQYF. Reference TRBV7-6 and TRBJ2-5 genes cover what lies past the CDR3, so the full variable domain is GAGVSQSPRYKVTKRGQDVALRCDPISGHVSLYWYRQALGQGPEFLTYFNYEAQQDKSGLPNDRFSAERPEGSISTLTIQRTEQRDSAMYRCASSPWASETQYFGPGTRLLVL.